Presented here are 19 T cell receptor beta chains from one specimen sequenced in a study of control samples from healthy donors and cancer patients. Some clones are missing from TCRdb's copy, which holds only in-frame ones; the method was immunoSEQ multiplex PCR. Among over 150,000 clones listed, approximately 94% were seen once. The source material was blood. The receptors here all came from a middle-aged man in good health.

The CDR3 sequence: CASSGGGTGYGYTF. DNA of the CDR3: TGTGCCAGCAGTGGAGGTGGGACAGGCTATGGCTACACCTTC. The chain joins TRBV2 to TRBJ1-2; 8 nucleotides line up with TRBD1. CDR3 length: 14 amino acids. Germline assignment: CDR1 SNHLY and CDR2 FYNNEI. Losses at the gene ends were 4 bases for V and 4 bases for J; bases not matched to a gene: 5.

The V and J genes are TRBV9 and TRBJ1-1; D is unresolved. The germline CDR1 and CDR2 sequences are SGDLS and YYNGEE. There are 13 residues in the CDR3. Trimming removed 1 base at V and 2 bases at J, with 6 bases between. The CDR3, as DNA: TGTGCCAGCAGCGTAAATGTCAACACTGAAGCTTTCTTT. Translated: CASSVNVNTEAFF.

The V and J genes are TRBV4-2 and TRBJ1-1; no reliable D call. Germline-derived CDR1 and CDR2 are LGHNA and YNFKEQ. The CDR3 has 16 residues. V was trimmed by 1 base and J by 3 bases, leaving 15 bases between them. DNA of the CDR3: TGTGCCAGCAGCCAAGTCCGGGTCCTGTCGGACACTGAAGCTTTCTTT. Translated: CASSQVRVLSDTEAFF.

V and J are TRBV18 and TRBJ2-3; 9 bases are shared with TRBD1. J gave up 0 bases and V 2 bases, and 15 bases lay outside the gene matches. The V gene's germline CDR1 is KGHSH and CDR2 LQKENI. This CDR3 has 20 residues. In DNA, the CDR3 is TGTGCCAGCTCACCATCCCGGACAGGGGTCTCCTTAACTAGCACAGATACGCAGTATTTT. This codes for CASSPSRTGVSLTSTDTQYF.

The chain employs TRBV4-2 and TRBJ1-1; D is unresolved. From germline, CDR1 is LGHNA and CDR2 YNFKEQ. V was trimmed by 4 bases and J by 6 bases, leaving 12 bases between them. CDR3 length: 13 residues. The CDR3 coding sequence is TGTGCCAGCAGCCTCGGACTGTATTCTGAAGCTTTCTTT. Translating it yields CASSLGLYSEAFF.

V is TRBV5-4 and J is TRBJ2-3; unclear D gene. Trimming cost V 3 bases and J 2 bases, with 1 base left between them. The length of the CDR3 is 11 residues. Germline V gene lookup returns CDR1 SGHNT and CDR2 YYREEE (reference sequence). Here the CDR3 reads CASSSTDTQYF. Written as DNA, the CDR3 is TGTGCCAGCAGCTCCACAGATACGCAGTATTTT.

J is TRBJ2-3 and V is TRBV2; 10 bases agree with TRBD1. CDR3 length: 15 residues. Germline CDR1 and CDR2: SNHLY and FYNNEI. J gave up 4 bases and V 8 bases, and 9 bases lay outside the gene matches. The CDR3 protein is CASLFGQGGSDTQYF. In DNA, the CDR3 is TGTGCCAGCTTATTTGGACAGGGGGGGTCAGATACGCAGTATTTT.

This clone was recorded only once. The rearrangement links TRBV6-6 to TRBJ2-5; TRBD1 is a possible D gene (6 bases). The germline V and J ends were trimmed by 5 bases and 2 bases, with 12 bases remaining between them. The germline V gene has CDR1 MNHNY and CDR2 SVGAGI (reference sequence). This CDR3 is built from 14 residues. CDR3 residues: CASSQPGQQETQYF. In nucleotides, the CDR3 is TGTGCCAGCAGTCAGCCGGGACAACAAGAGACCCAGTACTTC.

The rearrangement joins TRBV12-5 to TRBJ2-7; D remains ambiguous. V lost 2 bases, J lost 0 bases, and 8 bases lay in between. This CDR3 has 14 amino acids. The germline CDR1 and CDR2 sequences are LGHNT and FRNRAP. CDR3 region: CASGLSRISYEQYF. The CDR3 nucleotides read TGTGCTAGTGGTTTGTCCCGAATCTCCTACGAGCAGTACTTC.

This clone has just one count. V is TRBV5-4 and J is TRBJ1-2, with 7 bases that match TRBD1. V was clipped by 4 bases and J by 8 bases; unmatched bases: 8. The V gene's germline CDR1 is SGHNT and CDR2 YYREEE (reference sequence). The CDR3 contains 13 residues. DNA for the CDR3: TGTGCCAGCAGCCAGAAGACAGGGCTAGGCTACACCTTC. Translating it yields CASSQKTGLGYTF.

The rearrangement uses TRBV19 and TRBJ1-1; 8 bases match TRBD1. In germline, CDR1 is LNHDA, CDR2 SQIVND (reference sequence). J gave up 0 bases and V 5 bases, and 5 bases lay outside the gene matches. This CDR3 has 15 amino acids. The CDR3: CASSLRTGMNTEAFF. The CDR3 nucleotides read TGTGCCAGTAGTCTCCGGACAGGGATGAACACTGAAGCTTTCTTT.

The sample holds one count of this clone. The chain uses TRBV4-3 and TRBJ2-2; D uncertain. V lost 1 base and J lost 3, with 6 bases in between. The CDR3 covers 14 residues. Germline V gene lookup returns CDR1 LGHNA and CDR2 YSLEER. Written as DNA, the CDR3 is TGCGCCAGCAGCCAAGTCTTGCACACCGGGGAGCTGTTTTTT. This gives the protein CASSQVLHTGELFF.

The chain uses TRBV6-5 and TRBJ1-1; D is unclear. V lost 0 bases and J lost 3, with 8 bases in between. In germline, CDR1 is MNHEY, CDR2 SVGAGI. The CDR3 covers 14 residues. In nucleotides, the CDR3 is TGTGCCAGCAGTTACTCCTCCGCTGACACTGAAGCTTTCTTT. The encoded protein is CASSYSSADTEAFF.

The chain is built from TRBV9 and TRBJ2-3; TRBD2 might be the D (6 bases). This CDR3 has 14 residues. Trimming shortened V by 3 bases and J by 2 bases, and 10 bases separated the two germline ends. Germline CDR1 SGDLS, CDR2 YYNGEE. This chain's CDR3 is CASSEGLLTDTQYF. The DNA for the CDR3 is TGTGCCAGCAGCGAGGGACTCCTCACAGATACGCAGTATTTT.

CDR3 nucleotides: TGTGCCGTAGGACAGGGCAGTTTCTACGAGCAGTACTTC. It is translated as CAVGQGSFYEQYF. This sequence joins TRBV19 and TRBJ2-7; 8 nucleotides match TRBD1. V lost 11 bases to trimming and J lost 3 bases; unmatched junction nucleotides: 9. Per the germline V gene, CDR1 is LNHDA and CDR2 is SQIVND (reference sequence). The CDR3 sequence is 13 residues long.

The chain links TRBV2 to TRBJ2-1; TRBD2 matches 7 bases. CDR3 size: 15 residues. V gave up 4 bases and J gave up 2 bases; unmatched junction bases: 5. Germline CDR1 SNHLY, CDR2 FYNNEI. The CDR3 region is CASSAVTSPYNEQFF. The CDR3 region has the DNA TGTGCCAGCAGTGCGGTGACTAGCCCCTACAATGAGCAGTTCTTC.

The chain uses TRBV18 and TRBJ1-2; D remains unclear. Germline loops: CDR1 KGHSH, CDR2 LQKENI. V lost 2 bases to trimming and J lost 4 bases, with 14 bases between them. This CDR3 has 15 residues. CDR3 in DNA: TGTGCCAGCTCACCATGGGAGCCCAACCCCTATGGCTACACCTTC. Its protein is CASSPWEPNPYGYTF. Full variable domain (missing parts from reference TRBV18 and TRBJ1-2): NAGVMQNPRHLVRRRGQEARLRCSPMKGHSHVYWYRQLPEEGLKFMVYLQKENIIDESGMPKERFSAEFPKEGPSILRIQQVVRGDSAAYFCASSPWEPNPYGYTFGSGTRLTVV.

The V call is TRBV18, the J call TRBJ1-4; 8 bases are shared with TRBD1. Germline V gives CDR1 KGHSH, CDR2 LQKENI. The V segment lost 5 bases and the J segment 8 bases; nucleotides outside the gene matches: 10. The CDR3 extends over 15 amino acids. The CDR3 loop is CASSVGQGPVEKLFF. The CDR3, as DNA: TGTGCCAGCTCAGTCGGACAGGGTCCTGTAGAAAAACTGTTTTTT.

The rearrangement joins TRBV12-3 or TRBV12-4 to TRBJ1-5; no definite D call. The CDR3 totals 13 residues. V was pared by 7 bases and J by 3 bases, with 10 bases between. CDR3 bases: TGTGCCAGCACCCTCGACCTCAATCAGCCCCAGCATTTT. Translation gives CASTLDLNQPQHF.